The source of this T cell receptor (beta chain) is a study of blood T cell repertoires in COVID-19. About the study: COVID-19 samples from acute and convalescent phases originated in the United States, Italy and Spain. Sample material is recorded as cDNA or gDNA derived from T cells, B-cell-depleted T cells, or PBMCs.

Per the original methods: The authors estimated nucleated cell counts from reference gene primer amplification. Here immunoSEQ multiplex PCR was the method, and the copy in TCRdb shows in-frame clones only, minus some. V and J calls and clone size are those listed in that table; D and trimming were worked out from the DNA. Among some 78,000 clones listed, nearly 90% were seen once. CDR3 length equals 15 residues. Trimming took 7 bases from V and 7 from J; bases not matched to a gene: 12. Germline V lookup: CDR1 LNHDA, CDR2 SQIVND (reference sequence). The sample taken for sequencing was peripheral blood. The TCR sequence derives from a woman of 80 years or more with active or convalescent COVID-19. The chain employs TRBV19 and TRBJ2-1; 8 positions agree with TRBD1. The CDR3 DNA follows: TGTGCCAGTACCACGGCGGACAGGGTAAGGAATGAGCAGTTCTTC. Translated, it gives CASTTADRVRNEQFF.